Presented here are 9 T cell receptor beta chains from one specimen sequenced in a study of cytomegalovirus exposure and HLA in healthy donors. This PCR relied on a set of 60 Vbeta primers and 13 Jbeta primers. The table came from immunoSEQ multiplex PCR; TCRdb's copy has only in-frame clones and leaves some out. The sample contains 60,000 to 70,000 clones, approximately 72% of which appear only once. Sequences were obtained from PBMCs. The receptors derive from a woman in her 30s in good health and CMV-seronegative.

The J gene is TRBJ2-5, the V gene TRBV6-1; D is ambiguous. Germline CDR1 is MNHNS and CDR2 is SASEGT. The CDR3 consists of 11 residues. Trimming cost V 3 bases and J 5 bases, with 4 bases left between them. DNA for the CDR3: TGTGCCAGCAGTGACCCGGAGACCCAGTACTTC. Encoded protein: CASSDPETQYF.

The J gene is TRBJ2-7, the V gene TRBV25-1; D gene ambiguous. V gave up 8 bases and J gave up 1 base, with 12 bases separating them. Germline V lookup: CDR1 MGHDK, CDR2 SYGVNS. The length of the CDR3 is 13 residues. CDR3 region: CASCSRFSYEQYF. The CDR3 DNA reads as TGTGCCAGCTGTTCGAGGTTTTCCTACGAGCAGTACTTC.

The V and J genes are TRBV30 and TRBJ2-7; D is possibly TRBD1 (5 bases). Germline V gives CDR1 GTSNPN, CDR2 SVGIG (reference sequence). Trimming shortened V by 0 bases and J by 6 bases, and 6 bases separated the two germline ends. This CDR3 has 11 amino acids. The CDR3, as DNA: TGTGCCTGGAGTGTCAGGGTCGAGCAGTACTTC. It translates to CAWSVRVEQYF.

The V gene is TRBV7-9, the J gene TRBJ2-3, with TRBD2 matching 13 bases. Germline V gene data show CDR1 as SEHNR and CDR2 as FQNEAQ (reference sequence). With 3 bases clipped from V and 2 bases from J, the junction kept 8 bases outside the gene matches. This CDR3 has 18 amino acids. The CDR3 region has the DNA TGTGCCAGCAGCTTTAGCACTAGCGGGGGGGCGGACACAGATACGCAGTATTTT. This gives the protein CASSFSTSGGADTDTQYF.

V usage is TRBV11-2 and J usage is TRBJ2-7, with 9 bases fitting TRBD1. This CDR3 has 17 amino acids. CDR1 and CDR2 (germline): SGHAT, FQNNGV. V gave up 5 bases and J gave up 4 bases; unmatched junction bases: 15. The CDR3 DNA is TGTGCCAGCAGCCTAAGTCCCGGGACAGGGATAATTTACGAGCAGTACTTC. This gives the protein CASSLSPGTGIIYEQYF. Full variable domain (missing parts from reference TRBV11-2 and TRBJ2-7): EAGVAQSPRYKIIEKRQSVAFWCNPISGHATLYWYQQILGQGPKLLIQFQNNGVVDDSQLPKDRFSAERLKGVDSTLKIQPAKLEDSAVYLCASSLSPGTGIIYEQYFGPGTRLTVT.

The CDR3 region is CSVVAGPVDYEQYF. Here the CDR3 DNA reads TGCAGCGTCGTAGCGGGGCCTGTAGACTACGAGCAGTACTTC. The gene calls are TRBV29-1 and TRBJ2-7; 8 positions match TRBD2. CDR3 length: 14 amino acids. Germline values: CDR1 SQVTM, CDR2 ANQGSEA. Losses at the gene ends were 6 bases for V and 3 bases for J; bases not matched to a gene: 10.

This sequence joins TRBV5-4 and TRBJ2-2; the D gene is possibly TRBD2 (6 bases). The CDR3 sequence is 16 residues long. Germline V gene lookup returns CDR1 SGHNT and CDR2 YYREEE (reference sequence). With 6 bases removed from V and 1 base from J, the gap between germline ends came to 16 bases. CDR3 DNA sequence: TGTGCCAGCAAGCCTGCTAGCGATCGGAACACCGGGGAGCTGTTTTTT. Translating it yields CASKPASDRNTGELFF. Looking up the rest from reference TRBV5-4 and TRBJ2-2 gives the full variable domain: ETGVTQSPTHLIKTRGQQVTLRCSSQSGHNTVSWYQQALGQGPQFIFQYYREEENGRGNFPPRFSGLQFPNYSSELNVNALELDDSALYLCASKPASDRNTGELFFGEGSRLTVL.

Only a few counts were recorded for this clone. The gene calls are TRBV6-1 and TRBJ1-5; D uncertain. V lost 2 bases and J 0 bases, leaving 11 bases between the germline ends. Germline V gene sequence: CDR1 MNHNS, CDR2 SASEGT. The CDR3 runs 16 residues. CDR3 sequence: CASSELATHSNQPQHF. CDR3 in DNA: TGTGCCAGCAGTGAACTGGCAACCCATAGCAATCAGCCCCAGCATTTT.

The chain joins TRBV29-1 to TRBJ1-4, with TRBD1 as a possible D gene (6 bases). This CDR3 has 15 residues. Trimming took 4 bases from V and 3 from J, leaving 15 bases between them. The V gene's germline CDR1 is SQVTM and CDR2 ANQGSEA. This CDR3 is CSVVFRDTSNEKLFF. CDR3 coding DNA: TGCAGCGTTGTTTTTAGGGACACCTCTAATGAAAAACTGTTTTTT.